These 8 T cell receptor beta chains share one sample of origin, sequenced in a study of monozygotic twins with inflammatory bowel disease. TCRdb re-called the 5' RACE reads, yielding one record per CDR3 amino acid sequence without DNA. The table lists roughly 300,000 distinct CDR3 sequences, with 5.6% in the top ten. Sequences were obtained from blood. These receptors all stem from a human donor with ulcerative colitis or Crohn's disease, or a healthy co-twin of an affected twin (not recorded which).

CDR3 residues: CSARAGGSYGYTF. This chain links TRBV20-1 with TRBJ1-2; the D gene TCRdb calls, TRBD1, cannot be checked with no DNA. The germline V gene encodes CDR1 DFQATT and CDR2 SNEGSKA (reference sequence). The CDR3 length is 13 residues.

The chain has TRBV24-1 and TRBJ2-3; TCRdb's D call of TRBD2 is untestable without DNA. The V gene's germline CDR1 is KGHDR and CDR2 SFDVKD. This CDR3 is 17 amino acids long. This chain's CDR3 is CATSDLQTSGGDYTQYF.

This chain connects TRBV5-1 to TRBJ1-2; with no DNA, the TCRdb D assignment of TRBD1 cannot be verified. The germline CDR1 and CDR2 sequences are SGHRS and YFSETQ. The CDR3 has 19 amino acids. The CDR3 is CASSRSPGWGQTANYGYTF.

This rearrangement joins TRBV6-2 or TRBV6-3 to TRBJ1-1; TCRdb names TRBD1, which stays unverified in the absence of DNA. The CDR3 sequence is 15 residues long. CDR1 MNHEY and CDR2 SVGEGT come from the germline V gene. Here the CDR3 reads CASSRLLGASTEAFF.

This chain joins TRBV5-4 and TRBJ2-7. Germline assignment: CDR1 SGHNT and CDR2 YYREEE (reference sequence). CDR3 length equals 12 residues. CDR3 loop: CASSQNSYEQYF. Supplemented by reference TRBV5-4 and TRBJ2-7, the full variable domain reads ETGVTQSPTHLIKTRGQQVTLRCSSQSGHNTVSWYQQALGQGPQFIFQYYREEENGRGNFPPRFSGLQFPNYSSELNVNALELDDSALYLCASSQNSYEQYFGPGTRLTVT.

This chain uses TRBV7-8 with TRBJ2-1; TCRdb reports TRBD2, a call that lacks DNA to check it against. The CDR3 runs 15 residues. Looked up from germline, CDR1 is SGHVS and CDR2 is FQNEAQ. The CDR3 spells CASSRLAGKYNEQFF.

V gene TRBV20-1 combines with J gene TRBJ2-1; lacking DNA, the TRBD2 call made by TCRdb goes unchecked. The CDR3 runs 15 residues. Germline loops: CDR1 DFQATT, CDR2 SNEGSKA (reference sequence). The CDR3 sequence: CSASKDSLSYNEQFF.

The chain has TRBV28 and TRBJ1-6; TCRdb indicates TRBD1, and absent DNA this call remains unverified. CDR3 length equals 14 residues. The germline V gene has CDR1 MDHEN and CDR2 SYDVKM. Here the CDR3 reads CASSLPAPDSPLHF.